This T cell receptor (beta chain) was sequenced in a study of T cells in Graves' hyperthyroidism and ophthalmopathy. About the study: Before any treatment, at initial diagnosis, peripheral blood was collected. Study results and caveats: Ophthalmopathy was model-predicted a median around seven months pre-onset. Through a model of 13 V-J features, ophthalmopathy was separated from stable hyperthyroidism.

The authors took PBMCs from 10 ml fresh peripheral blood. For this clonotype: The antigen is undetermined.

TCR beta CDR3 regions were amplified from RNA. First-round RT-PCR of the TCR CDR3 relied on the HTBI primer set. TCRdb itself ran the multiplex PCR reads through MiXCR, one entry per CDR3 protein. The table includes 530,000 or so distinct CDR3 sequences, around 22% detected once. The CDR3 totals 10 residues. CDR1 and CDR2 from the germline V gene are DFQATT and SNEGSKA (reference sequence). The V gene end was trimmed by 5 bases and the J gene end by 12 bases; junction bases not matched to a gene: 5. The rearrangement uses TRBV20-1 and TRBJ1-1, with 8 bases matching TRBD1. This receptor was taken from a woman aged 30 to 39 with Graves' ophthalmopathy. Sequenced sample: blood. This CDR3 reads CSAQDRETFF. CDR3 sequence (DNA): TGCAGTGCTCAGGACAGGGAGACTTTCTTT.